Detailed here is one T cell receptor beta chain. Its antigen is not identified. The record originates from a study of shared clonotypes between healthy human individuals. Study-wide results and caveats: As a rule, naive subsets had a larger estimated richness than memory subsets. Several donors had 5% to 6.5% of their naive CD4 clonotypes in common.

Terminally differentiated effector memory CD45RA+ cells were left out of the naive CD8 fraction, which was CD45RO-negative and positively selected for CCR7. Here immunoSEQ multiplex PCR was the method, and the copy in TCRdb shows in-frame clones only, minus some. Altogether roughly 1,800,000 clones are present, over 85% being singletons, with the ten largest covering 1% to 1.5%. Germline V gene sequence: CDR1 MGHRA, CDR2 YSYEKL. The CDR3 runs to 16 residues. The germline V and J ends were trimmed by 1 base and 5 bases, with 14 bases remaining between them. This TCR came from a man between 18 and 29 years old in good health. The rearrangement uses TRBV4-1 and TRBJ2-2; D may be TRBD1 (6 bases). The sequencing sample was made of naive CD8+ T cells sorted from blood. CDR3 DNA: TGCGCCAGCAGCCAAGGGGTAGGGGGTAAAACCGGGGAGCTGTTTTTT. The encoded protein is CASSQGVGGKTGELFF.